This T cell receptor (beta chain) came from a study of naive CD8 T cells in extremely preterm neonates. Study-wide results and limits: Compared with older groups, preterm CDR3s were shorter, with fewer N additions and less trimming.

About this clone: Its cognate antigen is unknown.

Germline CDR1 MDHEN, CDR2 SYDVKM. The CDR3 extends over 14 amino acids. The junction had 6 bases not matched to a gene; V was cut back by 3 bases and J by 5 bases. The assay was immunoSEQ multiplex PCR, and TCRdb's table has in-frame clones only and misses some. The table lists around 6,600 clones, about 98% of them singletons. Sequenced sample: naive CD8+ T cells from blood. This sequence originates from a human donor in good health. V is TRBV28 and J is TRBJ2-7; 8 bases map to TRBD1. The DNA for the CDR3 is TGTGCCAGCAGTTTGTCAGGGGGCGGGGACGAGCAGTACTTC. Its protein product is CASSLSGGGDEQYF.